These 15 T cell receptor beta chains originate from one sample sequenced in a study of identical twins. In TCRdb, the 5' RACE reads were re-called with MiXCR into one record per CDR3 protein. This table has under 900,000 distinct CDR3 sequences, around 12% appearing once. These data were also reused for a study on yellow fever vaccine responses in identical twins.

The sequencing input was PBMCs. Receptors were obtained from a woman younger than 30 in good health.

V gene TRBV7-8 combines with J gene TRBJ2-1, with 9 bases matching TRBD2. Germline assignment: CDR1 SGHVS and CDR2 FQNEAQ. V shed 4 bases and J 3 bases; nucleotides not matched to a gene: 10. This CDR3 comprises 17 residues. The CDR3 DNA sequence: TGTGCCAGCAGCTCTCGAGGACTAGCGAGAAACTACAATGAGCAGTTCTTC. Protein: CASSSRGLARNYNEQFF.

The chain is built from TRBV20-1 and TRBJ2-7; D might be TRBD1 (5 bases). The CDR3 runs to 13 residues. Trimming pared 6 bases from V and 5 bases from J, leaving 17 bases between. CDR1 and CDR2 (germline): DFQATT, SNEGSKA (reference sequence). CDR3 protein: CSARGGQGHEQYF. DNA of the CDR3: TGCAGTGCCCGCGGCGGTCAGGGCCACGAGCAGTACTTC.

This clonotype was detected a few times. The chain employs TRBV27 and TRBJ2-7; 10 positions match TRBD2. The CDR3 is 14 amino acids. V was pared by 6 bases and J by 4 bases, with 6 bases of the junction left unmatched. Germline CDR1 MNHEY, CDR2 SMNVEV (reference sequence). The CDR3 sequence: CASRSSGSGYEQYF. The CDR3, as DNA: TGTGCCAGCAGGTCTAGCGGGAGTGGGTACGAGCAGTACTTC.

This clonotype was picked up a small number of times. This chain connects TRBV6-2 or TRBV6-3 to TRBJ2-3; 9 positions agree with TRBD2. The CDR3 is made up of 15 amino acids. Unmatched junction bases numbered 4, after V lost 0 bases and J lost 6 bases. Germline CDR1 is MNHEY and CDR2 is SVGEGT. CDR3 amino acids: CASSYSLAGSDTQYF. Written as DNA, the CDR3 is TGTGCCAGCAGTTACTCCCTAGCGGGGAGCGATACGCAGTATTTT.

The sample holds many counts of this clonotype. CDR3 sequence reads: CSVVLSYEQYF. The CDR3, as DNA: TGCAGCGTTGTACTTAGCTACGAGCAGTACTTC. The genes are TRBV29-1 and TRBJ2-7; D unclear. The CDR3 consists of 11 residues. V lost 4 bases and J lost 3, with 7 bases in between. Germline assignment: CDR1 SQVTM and CDR2 ANQGSEA.

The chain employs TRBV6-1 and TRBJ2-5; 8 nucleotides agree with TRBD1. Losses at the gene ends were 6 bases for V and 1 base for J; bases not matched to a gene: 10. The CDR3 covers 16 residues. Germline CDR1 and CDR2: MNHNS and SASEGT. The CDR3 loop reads CASRPSRTGTQETQYF. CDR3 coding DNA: TGTGCCAGCAGACCATCAAGGACAGGGACCCAAGAGACCCAGTACTTC.

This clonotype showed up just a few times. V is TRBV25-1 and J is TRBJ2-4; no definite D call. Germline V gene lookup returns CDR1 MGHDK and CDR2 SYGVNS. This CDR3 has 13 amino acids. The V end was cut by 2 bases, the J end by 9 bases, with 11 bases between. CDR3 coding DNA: TGTGCCAGCAGTGAAGCGTCCCCGGTCATTCAGTACTTC. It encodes CASSEASPVIQYF.

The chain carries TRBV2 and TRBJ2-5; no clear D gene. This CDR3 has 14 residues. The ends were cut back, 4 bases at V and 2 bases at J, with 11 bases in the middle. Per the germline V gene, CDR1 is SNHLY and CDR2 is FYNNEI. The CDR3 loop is CASSGRDIQETQYF. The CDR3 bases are TGTGCCAGCAGTGGCAGAGACATACAAGAGACCCAGTACTTC.

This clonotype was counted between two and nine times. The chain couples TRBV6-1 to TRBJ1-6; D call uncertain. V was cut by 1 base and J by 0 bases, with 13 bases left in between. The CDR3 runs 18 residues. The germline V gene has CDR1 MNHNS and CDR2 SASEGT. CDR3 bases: TGTGCCAGCAGTGAAGGGGTATTCATGAGCTCCTATAATTCACCCCTCCACTTT. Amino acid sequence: CASSEGVFMSSYNSPLHF.

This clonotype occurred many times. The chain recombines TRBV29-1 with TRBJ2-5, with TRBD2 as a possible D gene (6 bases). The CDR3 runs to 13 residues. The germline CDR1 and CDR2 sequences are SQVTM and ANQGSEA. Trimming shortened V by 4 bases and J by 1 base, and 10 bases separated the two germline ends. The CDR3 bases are TGCAGCGTTGTCTCTAGCGTCCAAGAGACCCAGTACTTC. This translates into CSVVSSVQETQYF.

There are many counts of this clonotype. The CDR3: CASGTSGGRHEQFF. DNA for the CDR3: TGTGCCAGCGGGACTAGCGGGGGACGGCATGAGCAGTTCTTC. The chain couples TRBV27 to TRBJ2-1, with TRBD2 identical over 14 bases. CDR1 and CDR2 (germline): MNHEY, SMNVEV (reference sequence). Losses at the gene ends were 8 bases for V and 8 bases for J; bases not matched to a gene: 5. This CDR3 has 14 amino acids.

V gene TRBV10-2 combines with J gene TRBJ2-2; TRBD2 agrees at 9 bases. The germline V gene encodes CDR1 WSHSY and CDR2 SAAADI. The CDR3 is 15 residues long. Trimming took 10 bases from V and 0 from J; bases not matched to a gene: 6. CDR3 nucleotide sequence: TGCGCCACCGGTAGCGGGAGATCGAACACCGGGGAGCTGTTTTTT. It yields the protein CATGSGRSNTGELFF.

CDR3 amino acids: CASSLGVRVPNTGELFF. The CDR3 region has the DNA TGCGCCAGCAGCTTGGGGGTGAGAGTACCGAACACCGGGGAGCTGTTTTTT. The chain couples TRBV5-1 to TRBJ2-2, with unresolved D. This CDR3 contains 17 residues. Trimming removed 0 bases from V and 0 bases from J, with 12 bases in between. The germline gives CDR1 SGHRS, CDR2 YFSETQ. The variable domain in full, completed from reference TRBV5-1 and TRBJ2-2, reads KAGVTQTPRYLIKTRGQQVTLSCSPISGHRSVSWYQQTPGQGLQFLFEYFSETQRNKGNFPGRFSGRQFSNSRSEMNVSTLELGDSALYLCASSLGVRVPNTGELFFGEGSRLTVL.

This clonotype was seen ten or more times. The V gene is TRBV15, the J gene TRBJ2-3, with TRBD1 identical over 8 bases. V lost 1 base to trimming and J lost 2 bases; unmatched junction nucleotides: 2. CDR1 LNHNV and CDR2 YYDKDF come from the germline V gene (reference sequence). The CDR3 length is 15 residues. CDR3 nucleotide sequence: TGTGCCACCAGCAGAGGGACAGGGCCCACAGATACGCAGTATTTT. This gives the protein CATSRGTGPTDTQYF.

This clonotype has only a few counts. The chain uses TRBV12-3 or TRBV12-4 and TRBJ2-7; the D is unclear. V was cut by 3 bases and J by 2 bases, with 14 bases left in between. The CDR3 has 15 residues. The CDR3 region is CASSFRGGVTYEQYF. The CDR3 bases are TGTGCCAGCAGTTTCCGAGGCGGAGTCACCTACGAGCAGTACTTC.